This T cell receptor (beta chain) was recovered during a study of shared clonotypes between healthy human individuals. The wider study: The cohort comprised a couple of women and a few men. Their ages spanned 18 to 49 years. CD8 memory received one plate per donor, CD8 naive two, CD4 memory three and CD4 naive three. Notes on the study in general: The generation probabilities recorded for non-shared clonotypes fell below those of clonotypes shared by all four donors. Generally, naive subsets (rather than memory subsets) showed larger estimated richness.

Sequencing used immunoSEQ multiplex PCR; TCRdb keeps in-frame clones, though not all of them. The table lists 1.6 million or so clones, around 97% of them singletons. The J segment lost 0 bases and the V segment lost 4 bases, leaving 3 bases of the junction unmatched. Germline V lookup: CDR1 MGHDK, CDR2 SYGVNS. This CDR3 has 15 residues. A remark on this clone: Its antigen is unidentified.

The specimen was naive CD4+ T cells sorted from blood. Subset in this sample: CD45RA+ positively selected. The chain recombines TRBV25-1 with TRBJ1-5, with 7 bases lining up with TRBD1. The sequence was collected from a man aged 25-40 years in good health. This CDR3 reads CASSGTGDSNQPQHF. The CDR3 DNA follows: TGTGCCAGCAGTGGAACAGGGGATAGCAATCAGCCCCAGCATTTT.